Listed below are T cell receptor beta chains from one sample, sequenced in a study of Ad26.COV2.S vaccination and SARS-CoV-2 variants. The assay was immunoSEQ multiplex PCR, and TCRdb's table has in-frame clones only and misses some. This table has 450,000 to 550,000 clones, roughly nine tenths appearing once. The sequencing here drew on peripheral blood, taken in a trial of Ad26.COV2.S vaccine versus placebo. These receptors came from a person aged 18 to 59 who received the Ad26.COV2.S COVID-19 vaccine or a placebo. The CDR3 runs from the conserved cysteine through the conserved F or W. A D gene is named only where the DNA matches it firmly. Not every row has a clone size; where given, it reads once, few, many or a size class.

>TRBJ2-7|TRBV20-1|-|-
CSVAGLREQYF
TGCAGTGTCGCAGGGCTTAGGGAGCAGTACTTC
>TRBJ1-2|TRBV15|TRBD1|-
CATSRDEDRDRERFGYTF
TGTGCCACCAGCAGAGACGAAGACCGGGACAGGGAGCGATTTGGCTACACCTTC
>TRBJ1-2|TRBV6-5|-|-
CASSPRQENYGYTF
TGTGCCAGCAGCCCCCGCCAGGAAAACTATGGCTACACCTTC
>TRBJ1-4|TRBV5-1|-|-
CASSPTRPRANEKLFF
TGCGCCAGCAGCCCGACCCGGCCGCGGGCTAATGAAAAACTGTTTTTT
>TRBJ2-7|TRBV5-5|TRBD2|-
CASRILAGGRYEQYF
TGTGCCAGCAGAATACTAGCGGGAGGGCGCTACGAGCAGTACTTC
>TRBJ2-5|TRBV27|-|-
CASSSFRDIQETQYF
TGTGCCAGCAGCAGTTTTAGGGACATCCAAGAGACCCAGTACTTC
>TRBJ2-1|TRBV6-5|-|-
CASSQDGESYNEQFF
TGTGCCAGCAGCCAAGACGGAGAGTCCTACAATGAGCAGTTCTTC
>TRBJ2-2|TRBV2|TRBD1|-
CASSQQGVANTGELFF
TGTGCCAGCAGTCAACAGGGGGTAGCGAACACCGGGGAGCTGTTTTTT
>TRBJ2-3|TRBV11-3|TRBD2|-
CASSLDLDIGRGGIADTQYF
TGTGCCAGCAGCTTAGATTTAGATATTGGGCGGGGGGGCATAGCAGATACGCAGTATTTT
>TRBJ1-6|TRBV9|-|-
CASYPEGSALHF
TGTGCCAGCTACCCCGAGGGTTCGGCCCTCCACTTT
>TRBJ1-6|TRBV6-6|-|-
CASSYHQDAGSPLHF
TGTGCCAGCAGTTACCACCAGGACGCAGGTTCACCCCTCCACTTT
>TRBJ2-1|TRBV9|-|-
CASSVSDRDNEQFF
TGTGCCAGCAGCGTATCGGACAGAGACAATGAGCAGTTCTTC
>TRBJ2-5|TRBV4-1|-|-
CASSQEAGLVKAGETQYF
TGCGCCAGCAGCCAAGAGGCCGGCCTCGTAAAAGCCGGGGAGACCCAGTACTTC
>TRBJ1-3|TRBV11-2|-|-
CASSRGRAGNTIYF
TGTGCCAGCAGCAGGGGGAGAGCTGGAAACACCATATATTTT
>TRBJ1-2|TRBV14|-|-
CASSQELGSAYGYTF
TGTGCCAGCAGCCAAGAGCTCGGCAGCGCTTATGGCTACACCTTC
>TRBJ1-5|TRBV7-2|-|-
CASSSYSNQPQHF
TGTGCCAGCAGCTCCTATAGCAATCAGCCCCAGCATTTT
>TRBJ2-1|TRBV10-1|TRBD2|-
CASSREGLGNEQFF
TGCGCCAGCAGTCGGGAGGGCCTAGGCAATGAGCAGTTCTTC
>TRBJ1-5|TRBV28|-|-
CASSFWSGASNQPQHF
TGTGCCAGCAGTTTTTGGTCGGGGGCCAGCAATCAGCCCCAGCATTTT
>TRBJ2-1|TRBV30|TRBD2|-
CAWGLAGGSNEQFF
TGTGCCTGGGGACTAGCGGGGGGTTCTAATGAGCAGTTCTTC
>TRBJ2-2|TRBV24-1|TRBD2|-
CATSDRTSAGGELFF
TGTGCCACCAGTGACCGTACTAGCGCGGGCGGGGAGCTGTTTTTT
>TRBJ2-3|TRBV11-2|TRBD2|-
CASSLSRGGDTQYF
TGTGCCAGCAGCTTATCCCGGGGGGGAGATACGCAGTATTTT
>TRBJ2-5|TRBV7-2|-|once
CASSLLRETQYF
TGTGCCAGCAGCTTACTCAGGGAGACCCAGTACTTC
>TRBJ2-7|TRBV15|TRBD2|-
CATSRESGSAYEQYF
TGTGCCACCAGCAGAGAAAGCGGGAGTGCCTACGAGCAGTACTTC
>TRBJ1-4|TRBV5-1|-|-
CASSLEGSEKLFF
TGCGCCAGCAGCTTGGAGGGTTCTGAAAAACTGTTTTTT
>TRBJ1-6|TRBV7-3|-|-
CASSLTTITPLHF
TGTGCCAGCAGCTTAACGACAATTACACCCCTCCACTTT
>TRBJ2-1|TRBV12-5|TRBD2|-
CASGSTVAGLNEQFF
TGTGCTAGTGGTTCTACGGTAGCGGGCCTCAATGAGCAGTTCTTC